A single sample gave rise to the 18 T cell receptor beta chains below, sequenced in a study of T cell responses to AZD1222 COVID-19 vaccine. The repertoire was sequenced with immunoSEQ multiplex PCR; TCRdb's copy has only in-frame clones and lacks some. The sample holds 150,000 to 200,000 clones, 85% to 95% seen once. The specimen was peripheral blood, collected on day 0 of AZD1222 vaccination. These receptors were taken from an adult in good health.

A single count supports this clone. The chain has TRBV27 and TRBJ1-1; no firm D call. CDR3 length: 13 residues. With 5 bases removed from V and 2 bases from J, the gap between germline ends came to 9 bases. CDR1 and CDR2 from the germline V gene are MNHEY and SMNVEV (reference sequence). In nucleotides, the CDR3 is TGTGCCAGCAGTATGGACGTCAACACTGAAGCTTTCTTT. Translated, it gives CASSMDVNTEAFF.

The J gene is TRBJ2-6, the V gene TRBV6-1, with D unclear. From germline, CDR1 is MNHNS and CDR2 SASEGT. The V and J ends lost 2 bases and 0 bases respectively, with 8 bases between them. The CDR3 spans 16 residues. CDR3 amino acids: CASSEMVNSGANVLTF. DNA of the CDR3: TGTGCCAGCAGTGAAATGGTCAACTCTGGGGCCAACGTCCTGACTTTC.

The rearrangement uses TRBV6-5 and TRBJ2-7, with 12 bases identical to TRBD2. Per germline, CDR1 MNHEY and CDR2 SVGAGI. The CDR3 runs 14 residues. Trimming removed 4 bases from V and 2 bases from J; junction bases left unmatched: 0. CDR3 in amino acids: CASSWTSGAYEQYF. CDR3 coding DNA: TGTGCCAGCAGTTGGACTAGCGGGGCCTACGAGCAGTACTTC.

V usage is TRBV15 and J usage is TRBJ2-2; D may be TRBD1 (6 bases). V dropped 5 bases and J dropped 4 bases, with 14 bases sitting between them. Looked up from germline, CDR1 is LNHNV and CDR2 is YYDKDF (reference sequence). There are 15 residues in the CDR3. DNA for the CDR3: TGTGCCACCAGCGAGAGGGGGAAAAGCACCGGGGAGCTGTTTTTT. This codes for CATSERGKSTGELFF. Together with reference TRBV15 and TRBJ2-2, the CDR3 gives the full variable domain: DAMVIQNPRYQVTQFGKPVTLSCSQTLNHNVMYWYQQKSSQAPKLLFHYYDKDFNNEADTPDNFQSRRPNTSFCFLDIRSPGLGDTAMYLCATSERGKSTGELFFGEGSRLTVL.

The rearrangement links TRBV5-1 to TRBJ2-2, with D perhaps matching TRBD2 (5 bases). This CDR3 has 14 amino acids. The ends were cut back, 4 bases at V and 6 bases at J, with 13 bases in the middle. Germline V CDR1 and CDR2: SGHRS, YFSETQ. The CDR3 protein is CASSLSSLSGELFF. The CDR3 coding sequence is TGCGCCAGCAGCCTATCTAGCCTATCCGGGGAGCTGTTTTTT.

J is TRBJ1-6 and V is TRBV15; no firm D call. V was pared by 0 bases and J by 10 bases, with 4 bases between. This CDR3 is 12 amino acids long. Germline CDR1 reads LNHNV; CDR2 reads YYDKDF (reference sequence). The CDR3 DNA is TGTGCCACCAGCAGAGAACGGTCACCCCTCCACTTT. Its protein is CATSRERSPLHF.

The chain has TRBV7-2 and TRBJ2-7; TRBD2 matches 10 bases. The CDR3 length is 15 residues. Trimming at V came to 4 bases and at J to 1 base, leaving 4 bases not matched to a gene. Germline values: CDR1 SGHTA, CDR2 FQGNSA. The CDR3 region is CASSSTSGSSYEQYF. The CDR3 nucleotides are TGTGCCAGCAGCTCGACTAGCGGGTCTTCCTACGAGCAGTACTTC.

V is TRBV9 and J is TRBJ1-4, with no clear D. Germline V gives CDR1 SGDLS, CDR2 YYNGEE. This CDR3 region has 11 residues. V was cut by 4 bases and J by 5 bases, with 3 bases left in between. CDR3 nucleotides: TGTGCCAGCAGCAGCAATGAAAAACTGTTTTTT. It is translated as CASSSNEKLFF.

The rearrangement uses TRBV6-1 and TRBJ1-6, with 8 bases that match TRBD1. Germline CDR1 MNHNS, CDR2 SASEGT. V was clipped by 2 bases and J by 3 bases; unmatched bases: 6. CDR3 length: 17 amino acids. The CDR3 DNA reads as TGTGCCAGCAGTGAATACGGGGGACAGGACTATAATTCACCCCTCCACTTT. Its translation: CASSEYGGQDYNSPLHF.

This sequence joins TRBV5-4 and TRBJ2-7; possibly TRBD2 for D (5 bases). The CDR3 loop spans 14 amino acids. CDR1 and CDR2 from the germline V gene are SGHNT and YYREEE (reference sequence). Trimming removed 1 base from V and 2 bases from J, with 10 bases in between. The CDR3, as DNA: TGTGCCAGCAGCTTGACTAGTGGGACCTACGAGCAGTACTTC. Protein sequence: CASSLTSGTYEQYF.

This clone was counted once. This chain links TRBV7-8 with TRBJ2-7, with 7 bases fitting TRBD2. With 1 base clipped from V and 5 bases from J, the junction kept 8 bases outside the gene matches. Germline CDR1 SGHVS, CDR2 FQNEAQ. The CDR3 consists of 15 residues. CDR3 amino acids: CASSLVAGVFHEQYF. The DNA for the CDR3 is TGTGCCAGCAGCTTAGTTGCGGGAGTATTTCACGAGCAGTACTTC. Looking up the rest from reference TRBV7-8 and TRBJ2-7 gives the full variable domain: GAGVSQSPRYKVAKRGQDVALRCDPISGHVSLFWYQQALGQGPEFLTYFQNEAQLDKSGLPSDRFFAERPEGSVSTLKIQRTQQEDSAVYLCASSLVAGVFHEQYFGPGTRLTVT.

This sequence joins TRBV21-1 and TRBJ2-1. TRBV21-1 counts as a pseudogene. CDR3 length: 13 residues. This chain's CDR3 is CASSKPLECEQFF. The CDR3 region has the DNA TGTGCCAGCAGCAAGCCGTTGGAATGTGAGCAGTTCTTC.

The chain combines TRBV6-5 with TRBJ1-6; tentatively, D is TRBD1 (6 bases). The germline V gene encodes CDR1 MNHEY and CDR2 SVGAGI. Between the trimmed V and J ends, which lost 5 bases and 10 bases, there was a span of 12 bases. CDR3 length equals 13 residues. The CDR3 region is CASSRGGRSPLHF. CDR3 nucleotide sequence: TGTGCCAGCAGTAGGGGGGGGCGGTCACCCCTCCACTTT.

V gene TRBV19 combines with J gene TRBJ1-1; 8 bases map to TRBD1. Germline V gene sequence: CDR1 LNHDA, CDR2 SQIVND (reference sequence). This CDR3 has 17 residues. After removal of 5 bases from V and 0 bases from J, the junction contained 11 bases not matched to a gene. The CDR3 spells CASSPLPGQAMNTEAFF. CDR3 nucleotide sequence: TGTGCCAGTAGTCCCTTACCGGGACAGGCCATGAACACTGAAGCTTTCTTT.

The chain is built from TRBV5-1 and TRBJ1-1; 7 bases align to TRBD1. There are 16 residues in the CDR3. J gave up 7 bases and V 0 bases, and 12 bases lay outside the gene matches. Germline assignment: CDR1 SGHRS and CDR2 YFSETQ. CDR3 sequence (DNA): TGCGCCAGCAGCTTGGCCACACTGACAGGGCAGGGTGAAGCTTTCTTT. It specifies CASSLATLTGQGEAFF.

This clone was counted once. This sequence joins TRBV30 and TRBJ2-7, with D possibly matching TRBD1 (6 bases). Trimming pared 5 bases from V and 3 bases from J, leaving 14 bases between. The CDR3 totals 13 residues. Germline CDR1 reads GTSNPN; CDR2 reads SVGIG (reference sequence). The CDR3 protein is CAWGGQAHYEQYF. Written as DNA, the CDR3 is TGTGCCTGGGGGGGACAAGCGCACTACGAGCAGTACTTC.

The J gene is TRBJ2-7, the V gene TRBV5-1, with 10 bases that match TRBD1. J was trimmed by 2 bases and V by 3 bases; bases with no gene match: 5. Germline CDR1 SGHRS, CDR2 YFSETQ. CDR3 length: 15 residues. CDR3 DNA: TGCGCCAGCAGCTCTGGACAGGGGGGCCCCTACGAGCAGTACTTC. Translating gives CASSSGQGGPYEQYF.

The chain has TRBV29-1 and TRBJ2-2, with TRBD2 as a possible D gene (6 bases). The V end lost 4 bases, the J end lost 4 bases, and 13 bases lay between the germline ends. Germline values: CDR1 SQVTM, CDR2 ANQGSEA. This CDR3 is 14 amino acids long. The CDR3 region is CSVVGGSGTGELFF. CDR3 DNA: TGCAGCGTTGTAGGAGGGTCGGGCACCGGGGAGCTGTTTTTT.